One and the same sample provided the 15 T cell receptor beta chains below, sequenced in a study of blood T cell repertoires in COVID-19. Data came from immunoSEQ multiplex PCR; TCRdb stores just in-frame clones and leaves some out. The sample contains under 200,000 clones, roughly 84% of which appear only once. Sequenced input: peripheral blood. Receptors originate from a woman aged 70-85 years with COVID-19, enrolled during active disease.

V usage is TRBV4-1 and J usage is TRBJ1-1; D is uncertain. This CDR3 has 14 residues. V was pared by 0 bases and J by 8 bases, with 13 bases between. Germline CDR1 reads MGHRA; CDR2 reads YSYEKL. The CDR3 bases are TGCGCCAGCAGCCAAGATGCGGGGAGGCTCGAAGCTTTCTTT. It codes for CASSQDAGRLEAFF.

V is TRBV28 and J is TRBJ1-1; D not certain. Germline V lookup: CDR1 MDHEN, CDR2 SYDVKM. The CDR3 has 15 amino acids. With 5 bases removed from V and 0 bases from J, the gap between germline ends came to 13 bases. The CDR3, as DNA: TGTGCCAGCAGTGCCCGACACTTCTTGAACACTGAAGCTTTCTTT. It translates to CASSARHFLNTEAFF.

V usage is TRBV20-1 and J usage is TRBJ2-2; the D gene is possibly TRBD2 (5 bases). Germline CDR1 and CDR2: DFQATT and SNEGSKA (reference sequence). The V end lost 2 bases, the J end lost 13 bases, and 11 bases lay between the germline ends. The CDR3 is 11 residues long. The CDR3 is CSARRGPRLFF. The CDR3, as DNA: TGCAGTGCTAGACGAGGGCCAAGGCTGTTTTTT.

The chain is built from TRBV5-1 and TRBJ1-5; 7 bases are shared with TRBD1. The CDR3 contains 16 residues. Germline V gene sequence: CDR1 SGHRS, CDR2 YFSETQ. V shed 3 bases, J shed 8 bases, and the junction held 14 bases outside the gene matches. CDR3 nucleotides: TGCGCCAGCAGCTCCACCGGGACAGCCTCTGGAGAGCCCCAGCATTTT. It translates to CASSSTGTASGEPQHF.

The V call is TRBV9, the J call TRBJ2-5; 13 nucleotides align to TRBD2. The CDR3 is 17 amino acids. J lost 0 bases, V lost 0 bases, and 2 bases had no gene match. The germline CDR1 and CDR2 sequences are SGDLS and YYNGEE. The CDR3 coding sequence is TGTGCCAGCAGCGTAGGAGGACTAGCGGGAGACCAAGAGACCCAGTACTTC. Its protein is CASSVGGLAGDQETQYF. Full variable domain (rest looked up from reference TRBV9 and TRBJ2-5): DSGVTQTPKHLITATGQRVTLRCSPRSGDLSVYWYQQSLDQGLQFLIQYYNGEERAKGNILERFSAQQFPDLHSELNLSSLELGDSALYFCASSVGGLAGDQETQYFGPGTRLLVL.

CDR3 coding DNA: TGTGCCACCAGCAGTTGGGACAGACCGAACACTGAAGCTTTCTTT. Its protein is CATSSWDRPNTEAFF. The V and J genes are TRBV15 and TRBJ1-1; 7 bases are a match to TRBD1. CDR1 is LNHNV, CDR2 YYDKDF, per germline (reference sequence). This CDR3 has 15 residues. V gave up 3 bases and J gave up 1 base; unmatched junction bases: 5.

This chain links TRBV29-1 with TRBJ2-5, with 10 bases aligning to TRBD1. J was trimmed by 2 bases and V by 2 bases; bases with no gene match: 5. The CDR3 covers 15 residues. Germline V gene sequence: CDR1 SQVTM, CDR2 ANQGSEA. The CDR3 nucleotides read TGCAGCGTTGAAAGGGGACAGGGGCTTCAAGAGACCCAGTACTTC. It encodes CSVERGQGLQETQYF. The complete variable domain, with remaining parts taken from reference TRBV29-1 and TRBJ2-5, reads SAVISQKPSRDICQRGTSLTIQCQVDSQVTMMFWYRQQPGQSLTLIATANQGSEATYESGFVIDKFPISRPNLTFSTLTVSNMSPEDSSIYLCSVERGQGLQETQYFGPGTRLLVL.

The chain links TRBV21-1 to TRBJ2-7; the D call of TRBD1 is as the table states it, not checked on the DNA. TRBV21-1 constitutes a pseudogene. The CDR3 length is 17 residues. The CDR3 protein is CASGRDREWSVDYEQYF. In nucleotides, the CDR3 is TGTGCCAGCGGGAGGGACAGGGAATGGAGTGTAGACTACGAGCAGTACTTC.

The V call is TRBV30, the J call TRBJ1-5; D might be TRBD1 (6 bases). Trimming shortened V by 4 bases and J by 2 bases, and 12 bases separated the two germline ends. Germline CDR1 is GTSNPN and CDR2 is SVGIG (reference sequence). This CDR3 comprises 14 residues. Here the CDR3 DNA reads TGTGCCTGGAACGGGGCAGGGGGCAATCAGCCCCAGCATTTT. Translating it yields CAWNGAGGNQPQHF.

The chain has TRBV24-1 and TRBJ2-3; 7 bases align to TRBD2. Germline V gives CDR1 KGHDR, CDR2 SFDVKD. The CDR3 runs to 15 residues. V lost 5 bases and J lost 0; bases outside the gene matches: 4. The CDR3 spells CATSVGSGSTDTQYF. Written as DNA, the CDR3 is TGTGCCACCAGTGTTGGTAGCGGGAGCACAGATACGCAGTATTTT.

This chain links TRBV5-1 with TRBJ2-1, with TRBD1 matching 9 bases. Germline CDR1 reads SGHRS; CDR2 reads YFSETQ. This CDR3 has 16 residues. V shed 2 bases and J 5 bases; nucleotides not matched to a gene: 8. CDR3 nucleotide sequence: TGCGCCAGCAGCTTATCCGGGACAGGGTGGGACAATGAGCAGTTCTTC. It yields the protein CASSLSGTGWDNEQFF. The full variable domain, its missing parts supplied by reference TRBV5-1 and TRBJ2-1, is KAGVTQTPRYLIKTRGQQVTLSCSPISGHRSVSWYQQTPGQGLQFLFEYFSETQRNKGNFPGRFSGRQFSNSRSEMNVSTLELGDSALYLCASSLSGTGWDNEQFFGPGTRLTVL.

The gene calls are TRBV7-2 and TRBJ2-1, with D unclear. Germline loops: CDR1 SGHTA, CDR2 FQGNSA. The CDR3 extends over 12 amino acids. The V gene lost 3 bases and the J gene lost 8 bases, with 8 bases spanning the gap. CDR3 in amino acids: CASSFTLDEQFF. The CDR3 DNA sequence: TGTGCCAGCAGCTTCACTCTCGATGAGCAGTTCTTC.

Notes on this clone: The same CDR3 can be traced to other DNA sequences in this sample. J is TRBJ1-1 and V is TRBV5-1; no firm D call. CDR1 is SGHRS and CDR2 is YFSETQ in the germline V gene. The CDR3 length is 13 residues. V dropped 0 bases and J dropped 4 bases, with 7 bases sitting between them. The CDR3 nucleotides are TGCGCCAGCAGCTTGGGAGGGAGCACTGAAGCTTTCTTT. The encoded protein is CASSLGGSTEAFF.

This chain uses TRBV12-5 with TRBJ2-3; 10 nucleotides agree with TRBD2. Germline CDR1 is LGHNT and CDR2 is FRNRAP. The V segment lost 5 bases and the J segment 3 bases; nucleotides outside the gene matches: 5. The CDR3 loop spans 15 amino acids. The CDR3 is CASGGAGGPTDTQYF. CDR3 nucleotides: TGTGCTAGTGGTGGAGCGGGGGGGCCAACAGATACGCAGTATTTT.

The J gene is TRBJ2-7, the V gene TRBV6-5; D gene uncertain. V was cut by 0 bases and J by 9 bases, with 6 bases left in between. This CDR3 is 11 amino acids long. Germline loops: CDR1 MNHEY, CDR2 SVGAGI. The DNA for the CDR3 is TGTGCCAGCAGTTACTCGGGCAGGCAGTACTTC. This codes for CASSYSGRQYF.